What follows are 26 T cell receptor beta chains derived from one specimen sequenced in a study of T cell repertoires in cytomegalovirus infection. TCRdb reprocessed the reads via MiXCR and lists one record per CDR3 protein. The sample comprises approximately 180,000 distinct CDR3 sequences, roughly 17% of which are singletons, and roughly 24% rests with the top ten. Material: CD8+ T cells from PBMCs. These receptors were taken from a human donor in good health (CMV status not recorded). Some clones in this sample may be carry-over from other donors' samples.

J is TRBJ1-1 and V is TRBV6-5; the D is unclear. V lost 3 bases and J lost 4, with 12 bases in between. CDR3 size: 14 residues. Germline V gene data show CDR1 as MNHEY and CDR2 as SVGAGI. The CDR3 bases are TGTGCCAGCAGTTATGGGGTTTTGAGCACTGAAGCTTTCTTT. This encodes CASSYGVLSTEAFF.

Written as DNA, the CDR3 is TGTGCCAGCAAACCTCTTGGACAGGCCTTCACTGCAACTGAAGCTTTCTTT. It translates to CASKPLGQAFTATEAFF. The V call is TRBV6-2 or TRBV6-3, the J call TRBJ1-1, with TRBD1 identical over 7 bases. The CDR3 has 17 amino acids. Trimming at V came to 7 bases and at J to 5 bases, leaving 19 bases not matched to a gene. Looked up from germline, CDR1 is MNHEY and CDR2 is SVGEGT.

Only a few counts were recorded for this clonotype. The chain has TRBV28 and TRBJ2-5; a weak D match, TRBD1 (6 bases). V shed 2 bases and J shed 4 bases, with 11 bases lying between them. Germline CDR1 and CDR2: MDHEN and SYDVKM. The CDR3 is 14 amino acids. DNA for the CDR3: TGTGCCAGCAGTTTACCAGGGGCTATAGAGACCCAGTACTTC. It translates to CASSLPGAIETQYF.

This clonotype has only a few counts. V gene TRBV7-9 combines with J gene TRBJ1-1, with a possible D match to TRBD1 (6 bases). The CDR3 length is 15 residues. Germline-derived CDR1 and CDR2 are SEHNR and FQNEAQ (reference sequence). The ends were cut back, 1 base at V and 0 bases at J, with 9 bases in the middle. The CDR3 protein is CASSLDTGLNTEAFF. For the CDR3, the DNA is TGTGCCAGCAGCTTAGATACAGGGTTGAACACTGAAGCTTTCTTT.

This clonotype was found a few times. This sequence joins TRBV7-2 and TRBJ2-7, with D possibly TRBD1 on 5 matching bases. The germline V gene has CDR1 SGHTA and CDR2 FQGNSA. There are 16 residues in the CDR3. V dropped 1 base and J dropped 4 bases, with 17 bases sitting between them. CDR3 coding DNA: TGTGCCAGCAGCTTAGTGGCAGGACAACGTTCTTACGAGCAGTACTTC. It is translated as CASSLVAGQRSYEQYF.

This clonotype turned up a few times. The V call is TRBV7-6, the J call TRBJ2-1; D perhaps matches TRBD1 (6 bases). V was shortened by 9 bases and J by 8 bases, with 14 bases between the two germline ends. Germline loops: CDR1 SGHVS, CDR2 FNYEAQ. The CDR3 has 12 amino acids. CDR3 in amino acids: CASGRGTDEQFF. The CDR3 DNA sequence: TGTGCCAGTGGAAGGGGGACGGATGAGCAGTTCTTC.

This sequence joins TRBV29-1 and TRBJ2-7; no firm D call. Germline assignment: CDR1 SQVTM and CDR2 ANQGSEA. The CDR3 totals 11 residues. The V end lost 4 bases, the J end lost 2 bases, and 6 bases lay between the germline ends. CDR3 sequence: CSVVAAYEQYF. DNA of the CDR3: TGCAGCGTTGTCGCAGCCTACGAGCAGTACTTC.

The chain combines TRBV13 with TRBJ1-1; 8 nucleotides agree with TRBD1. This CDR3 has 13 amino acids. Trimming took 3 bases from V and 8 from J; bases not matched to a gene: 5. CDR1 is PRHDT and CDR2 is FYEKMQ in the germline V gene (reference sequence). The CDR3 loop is CASSLGQVGEAFF. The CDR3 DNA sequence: TGTGCCAGCAGCTTGGGACAGGTCGGAGAAGCTTTCTTT.

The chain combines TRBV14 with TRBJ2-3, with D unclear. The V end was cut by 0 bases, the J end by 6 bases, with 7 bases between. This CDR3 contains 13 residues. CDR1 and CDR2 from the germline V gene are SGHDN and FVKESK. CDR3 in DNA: TGTGCCAGCAGCCAAGAATACCCGGATACGCAGTATTTT. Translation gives CASSQEYPDTQYF.

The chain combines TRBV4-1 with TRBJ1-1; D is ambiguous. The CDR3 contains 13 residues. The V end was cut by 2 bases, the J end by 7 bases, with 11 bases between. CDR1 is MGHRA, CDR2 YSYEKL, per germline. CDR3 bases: TGCGCCAGCAGCCAACTCCCGGGCCGTGAAGCTTTCTTT. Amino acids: CASSQLPGREAFF.

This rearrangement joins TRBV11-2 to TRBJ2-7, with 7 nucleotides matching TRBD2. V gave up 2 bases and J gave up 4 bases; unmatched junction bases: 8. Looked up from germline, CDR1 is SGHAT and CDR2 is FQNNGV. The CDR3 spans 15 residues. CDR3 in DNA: TGTGCCAGCAGCTTAAACCCATGGGGGGGTTACGAGCAGTACTTC. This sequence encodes CASSLNPWGGYEQYF.

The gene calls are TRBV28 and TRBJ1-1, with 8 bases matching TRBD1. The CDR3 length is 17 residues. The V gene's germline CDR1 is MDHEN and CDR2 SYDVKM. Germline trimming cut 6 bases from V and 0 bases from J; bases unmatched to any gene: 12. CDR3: CASSFRLTGVVNTEAFF. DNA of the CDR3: TGTGCCAGCAGCTTTCGACTGACAGGGGTGGTGAACACTGAAGCTTTCTTT.

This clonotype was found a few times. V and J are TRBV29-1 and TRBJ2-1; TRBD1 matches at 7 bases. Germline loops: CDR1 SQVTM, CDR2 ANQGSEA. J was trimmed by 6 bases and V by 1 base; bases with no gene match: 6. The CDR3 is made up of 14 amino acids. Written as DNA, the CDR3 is TGCAGCGTTGAAGGAGGGGGACAGTCCAATGAGCAGTTCTTC. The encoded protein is CSVEGGGQSNEQFF.

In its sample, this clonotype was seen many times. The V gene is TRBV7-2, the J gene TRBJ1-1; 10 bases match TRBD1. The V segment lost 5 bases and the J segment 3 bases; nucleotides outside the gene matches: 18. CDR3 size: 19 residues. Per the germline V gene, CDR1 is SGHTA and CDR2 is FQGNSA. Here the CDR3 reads CASSLFPPGQGRRDTEAFF. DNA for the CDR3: TGTGCCAGCAGCCTATTCCCTCCGGGACAGGGGCGAAGGGACACTGAAGCTTTCTTT.

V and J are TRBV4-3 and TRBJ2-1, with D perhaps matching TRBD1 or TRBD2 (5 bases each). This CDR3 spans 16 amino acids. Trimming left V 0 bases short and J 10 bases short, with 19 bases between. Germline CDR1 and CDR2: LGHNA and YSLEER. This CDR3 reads CASSQEGLGLRDEQFF. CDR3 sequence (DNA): TGCGCCAGCAGCCAAGAGGGGCTTGGGCTAAGGGACGAGCAGTTCTTC.

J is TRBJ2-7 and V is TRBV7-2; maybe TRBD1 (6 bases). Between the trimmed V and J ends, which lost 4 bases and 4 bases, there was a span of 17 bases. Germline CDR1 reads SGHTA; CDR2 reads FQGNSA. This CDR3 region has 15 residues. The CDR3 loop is CASSYRGGYVYEQYF. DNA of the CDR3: TGTGCCAGCAGCTATAGAGGGGGATACGTGTACGAGCAGTACTTC.

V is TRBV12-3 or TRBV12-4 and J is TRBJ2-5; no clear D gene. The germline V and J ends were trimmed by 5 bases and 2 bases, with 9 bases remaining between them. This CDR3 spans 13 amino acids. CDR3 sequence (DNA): TGTGCCAGCAGTCCAGAGGTGCAAGAGACCCAGTACTTC. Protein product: CASSPEVQETQYF.

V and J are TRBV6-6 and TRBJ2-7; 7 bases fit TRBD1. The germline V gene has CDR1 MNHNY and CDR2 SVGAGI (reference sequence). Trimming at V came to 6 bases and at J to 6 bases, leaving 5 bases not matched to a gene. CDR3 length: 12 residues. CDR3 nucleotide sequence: TGTGCCAGCAGACAGGGGCCGGGCGAGCAGTACTTC. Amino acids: CASRQGPGEQYF.

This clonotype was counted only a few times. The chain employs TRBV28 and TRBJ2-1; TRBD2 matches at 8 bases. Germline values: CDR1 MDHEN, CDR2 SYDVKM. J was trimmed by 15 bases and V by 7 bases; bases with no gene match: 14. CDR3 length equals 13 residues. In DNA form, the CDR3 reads TGTGCCAGCACCTCGGAGAGGGGACTAGTGCCGTTCTTC. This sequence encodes CASTSERGLVPFF. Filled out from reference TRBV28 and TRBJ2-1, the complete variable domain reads DVKVTQSSRYLVKRTGEKVFLECVQDMDHENMFWYRQDPGLGLRLIYFSYDVKMKEKGDIPEGYSVSREKKERFSLILESASTNQTSMYLCASTSERGLVPFFGPGTRLTVL.

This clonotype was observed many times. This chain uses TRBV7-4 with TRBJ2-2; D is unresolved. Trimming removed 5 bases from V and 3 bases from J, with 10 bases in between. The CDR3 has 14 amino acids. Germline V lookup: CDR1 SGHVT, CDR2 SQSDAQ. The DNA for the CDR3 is TGTGCCAGCAGCCTTGACTCCGACACCGGGGAGCTGTTTTTT. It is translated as CASSLDSDTGELFF.

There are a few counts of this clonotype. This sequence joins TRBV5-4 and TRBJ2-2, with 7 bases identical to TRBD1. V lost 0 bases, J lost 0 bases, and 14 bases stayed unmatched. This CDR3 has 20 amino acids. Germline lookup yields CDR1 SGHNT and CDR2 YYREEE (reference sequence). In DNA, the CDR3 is TGTGCCAGCAGCTTGGGGGGACAGCCGGACTCTTTGTCGAACACCGGGGAGCTGTTTTTT. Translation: CASSLGGQPDSLSNTGELFF.

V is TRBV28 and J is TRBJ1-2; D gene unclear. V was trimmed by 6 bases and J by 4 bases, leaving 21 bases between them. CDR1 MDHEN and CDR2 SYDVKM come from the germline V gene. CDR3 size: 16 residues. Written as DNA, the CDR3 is TGTGCCAGCAGGGCTAAGGTGCTGGTGAGGACCTATGGCTACACCTTC. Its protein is CASRAKVLVRTYGYTF.

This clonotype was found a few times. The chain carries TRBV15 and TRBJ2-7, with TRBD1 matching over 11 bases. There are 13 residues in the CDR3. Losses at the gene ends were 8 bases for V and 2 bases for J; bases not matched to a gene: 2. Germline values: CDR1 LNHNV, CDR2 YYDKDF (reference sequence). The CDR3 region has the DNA TGTGCCACCGGGGACAGGGGGACCTACGAGCAGTACTTC. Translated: CATGDRGTYEQYF.

Written as DNA, the CDR3 is TGTGCCACTAATAAGGGAGCCACTGAAGCTTTCTTT. Protein: CATNKGATEAFF. This chain uses TRBV19 with TRBJ1-1; no clear D gene. The germline CDR1 and CDR2 sequences are LNHDA and SQIVND (reference sequence). Trimming took off 10 bases at V and 4 bases at J, with 13 bases between the two ends. CDR3 length: 12 amino acids.

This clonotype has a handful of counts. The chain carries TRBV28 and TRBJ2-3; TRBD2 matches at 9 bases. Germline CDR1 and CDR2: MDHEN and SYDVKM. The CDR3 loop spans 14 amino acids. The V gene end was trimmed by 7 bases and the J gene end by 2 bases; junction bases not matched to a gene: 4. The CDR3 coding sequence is TGTGCCAGCACTAGCGGGACAATCACAGATACGCAGTATTTT. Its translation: CASTSGTITDTQYF.

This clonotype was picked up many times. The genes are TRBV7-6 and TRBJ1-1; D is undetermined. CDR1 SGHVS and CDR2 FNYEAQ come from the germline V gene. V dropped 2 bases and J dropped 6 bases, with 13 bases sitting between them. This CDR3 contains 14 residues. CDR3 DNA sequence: TGTGCCAGCAGCTTATTCCGGGATGGGGCTGAAGCTTTCTTT. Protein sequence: CASSLFRDGAEAFF.